This T cell receptor (beta chain) was recorded in a study of blood T cell repertoires in COVID-19. Across the study: PBMCs, B-cell-depleted T cells, or T cells were the source of the cDNA or gDNA that made up the material.

While infection was still active, Seattle patients were enrolled and then followed longitudinally. As for this clone: Distinct nucleotide sequences in the sample also encode this CDR3.

Study processing details: The assay estimated nucleated cells by amplifying reference gene primers. Profiled with immunoSEQ multiplex PCR; TCRdb holds only in-frame clones, not every one. V and J calls and clone size are copied from that table; D and trimming were computed from the DNA. Found here are 400,000 or so clones, about 89% of them singletons; the top ten hold less than 2%. CDR1 SGHRS and CDR2 YFSETQ come from the germline V gene. CDR3 length: 15 amino acids. Trimming left V 5 bases short and J 2 bases short, with 15 bases between. The TCR sequence derives from a woman in her forties with COVID-19, enrolled during active disease. Sequenced sample: peripheral blood. The gene calls are TRBV5-1 and TRBJ2-3, with TRBD2 as a possible D gene (5 bases). The CDR3 spells CASRSTSGSTDTQYF. CDR3 nucleotide sequence: TGCGCCAGCAGGTCTACCTCGGGGTCCACAGATACGCAGTATTTT.